This record concerns one T cell receptor (beta chain) sequence. Its antigen is not yet known. Per-base quality was not reported, and no clone a single base away is much larger than it. V sheds 2 bases and J sheds 7 bases, leaving 9 bases between their ends. The CDR3, cysteine through phenylalanine, is 12 amino acids long. CDR3 DNA is the only sequence kept; it has 36 bases, read in frame from the first base. Looking up the germline V gene yields CDR1 SQVTM and CDR2 ANQGSEA. The library was built by means of RACE. The sample was run on a NextSeq 500. During library preparation, unique molecular identifiers were attached to individual cDNA molecules so that TCRs could be counted quantitatively and reproducibly. Both TCR alpha and TCR beta chains were sequenced from each blood RNA sample. The paper's data handling went like this. The median number of TCRs per sample was approximately 96,000, ranging from about 20,000 to 750,000. V, J and CDR3 annotation of the TCR reads was carried out using the Decombinator software suite. To make PS versus PT1 abundance plots, every sample was subsampled to the same number of TCRs (28,000). TCRs were defined as expanded if absent before sensitization and observed at least eight times at the 2-week time point. TCRdb reprocessed the public reads (quality trimming at Q25 with fastp, clone calling with MiXCR) and kept in-frame beta chains. All rows with the same CDR3 protein become a single entry with the most common DNA and genes. It is TCRdb's table, rather than the study itself, that gives the V and J calls and clone size. The sample records 200,000 to 300,000 distinct CDR3 sequences, over 8% of which are singletons. The top ten constitute 2.3% of the sample.

This record comes from a study of human T cells and chemical hapten exposure (TCRdb year 2021). Broadly, across the study: For sensitization, 2% DPC in acetone was applied to a 2 cm by 2 cm area of upper inner arm skin. Throughout the roughly 23-week study period, patients were also given weekly therapeutic DPC doses on the scalp. Patch testing on the upper back used Finn chambers containing 0.01% DPC, with scoring done after 6 days according to International Contact Dermatitis Research Group standards. The patient cohort, mostly female, included alopecia areata with under or over 50% scalp involvement, alopecia totalis and alopecia universalis. Libraries were pooled for sequencing, and variation in per-sample TCR yields was attributed mainly to small differences in library volumes within the pool. This study followed changes in the peripheral blood TCR repertoire in vivo during primary and secondary sensitization of alopecia patients to the hapten diphenylcyclopropenone (DPC). Blood samples were taken from patients before sensitization (week 0) and then at 2, 6 and about 24 weeks after DPC sensitization. For TCR sequencing, blood came from 25 to 35 alopecia patients at anywhere from one to four time points (pre-sensitization, 2, 6 and 24 weeks). What the research found in general, with its limitations: A positive correlation was found between the number of PT1 expanded TCRs and patch test score, with significance reached at thresholds 8, 16 and 32 but not 4. Expanded TCRs formed significantly more large CDR3 similarity clusters than pre-sensitization or healthy control sets, consistent with antigen-driven responses. No change with DPC sensitization was found in the number of TCRs above 1 in 1000 frequency, and no evidence of global repertoire structure alterations was found. After repeated subsampling, the strength of the expansion versus patch-test correlation and the threshold at which it became significant changed. All patients had alopecia, a presumed autoimmune disease, so their immune response might differ from that of healthy individuals.

What this sample's time point label stands for: pre-sensitization, week 0. According to the study, the label for this sample's treatment or condition signals: therapeutic diphenylcyclopropenone sensitization with weekly scalp DPC. At each patch-test visit, blood was drawn before the patch test was applied. To be eligible, patients had to be aged 18 to 70, diagnosed with alopecia and judged suitable for DPC therapy, while pregnant patients were excluded. Total RNA was extracted from unfractionated whole blood collected in Tempus Blood RNA tubes. This TCR came from a woman in her 40s with alopecia areata. Some clones in this sample may be carry-over from other donors' samples. Sequenced here: whole blood, sampled in connection with sensitization to the hapten diphenylcyclopropenone (DPC). The sequence links TRBV29-1 to TRBJ1-3, with a tentative D gene TRBD1 over 6 matching bases. The CDR3 sequence is CSVELQGNTIYF. The bases read TGCAGCGTTGAATTACAGGGTAACACCATATATTTT.